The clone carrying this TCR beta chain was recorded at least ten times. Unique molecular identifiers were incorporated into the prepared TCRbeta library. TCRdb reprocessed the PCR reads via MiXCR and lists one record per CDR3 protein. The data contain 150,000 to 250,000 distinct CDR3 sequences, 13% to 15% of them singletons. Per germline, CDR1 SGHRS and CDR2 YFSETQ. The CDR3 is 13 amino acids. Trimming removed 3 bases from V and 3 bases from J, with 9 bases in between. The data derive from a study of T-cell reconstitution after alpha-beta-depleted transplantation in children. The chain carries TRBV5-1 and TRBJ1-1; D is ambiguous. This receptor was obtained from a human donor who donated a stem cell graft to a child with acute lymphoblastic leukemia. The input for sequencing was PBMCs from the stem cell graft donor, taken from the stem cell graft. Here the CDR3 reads CASSSAGYTEAFF. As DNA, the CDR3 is TGCGCCAGCAGCTCCGCTGGGTACACTGAAGCTTTCTTT.